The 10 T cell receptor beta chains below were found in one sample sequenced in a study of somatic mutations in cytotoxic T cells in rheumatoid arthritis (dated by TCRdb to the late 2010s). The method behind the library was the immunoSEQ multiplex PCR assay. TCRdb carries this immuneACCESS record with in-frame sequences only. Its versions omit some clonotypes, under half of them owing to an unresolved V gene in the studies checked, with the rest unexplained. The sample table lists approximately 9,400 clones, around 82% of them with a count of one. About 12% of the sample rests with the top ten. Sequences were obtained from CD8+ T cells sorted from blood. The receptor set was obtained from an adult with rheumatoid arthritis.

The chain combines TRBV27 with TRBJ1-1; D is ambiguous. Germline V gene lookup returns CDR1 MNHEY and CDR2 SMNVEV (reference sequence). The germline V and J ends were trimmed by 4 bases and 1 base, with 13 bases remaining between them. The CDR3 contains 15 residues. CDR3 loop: CASSSRFYRNTEAFF. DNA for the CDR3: TGTGCCAGCAGTTCCAGGTTCTACAGGAACACTGAAGCTTTCTTT.

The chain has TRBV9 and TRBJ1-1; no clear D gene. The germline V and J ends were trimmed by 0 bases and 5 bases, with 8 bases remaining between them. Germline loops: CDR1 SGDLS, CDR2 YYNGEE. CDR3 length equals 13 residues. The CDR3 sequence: CASSVDSWTEAFF. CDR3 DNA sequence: TGTGCCAGCAGCGTAGATAGTTGGACTGAAGCTTTCTTT. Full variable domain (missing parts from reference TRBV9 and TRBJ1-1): DSGVTQTPKHLITATGQRVTLRCSPRSGDLSVYWYQQSLDQGLQFLIQYYNGEERAKGNILERFSAQQFPDLHSELNLSSLELGDSALYFCASSVDSWTEAFFGQGTRLTVV.

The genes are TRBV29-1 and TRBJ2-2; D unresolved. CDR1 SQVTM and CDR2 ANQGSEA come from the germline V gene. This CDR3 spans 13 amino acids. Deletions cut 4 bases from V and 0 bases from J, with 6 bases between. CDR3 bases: TGCAGCGTTGTTCTCGCGAACACCGGGGAGCTGTTTTTT. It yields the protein CSVVLANTGELFF.

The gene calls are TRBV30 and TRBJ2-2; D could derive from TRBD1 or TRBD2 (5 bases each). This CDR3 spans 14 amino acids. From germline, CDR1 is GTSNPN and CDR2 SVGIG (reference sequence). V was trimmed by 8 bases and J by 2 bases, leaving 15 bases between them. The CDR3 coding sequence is TGTGCCCGCCACGGGGCACCTAACACCGGGGAGCTGTTTTTT. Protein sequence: CARHGAPNTGELFF.

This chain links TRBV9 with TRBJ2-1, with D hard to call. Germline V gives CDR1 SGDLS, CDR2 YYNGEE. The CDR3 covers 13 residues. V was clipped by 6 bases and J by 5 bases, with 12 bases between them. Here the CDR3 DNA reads TGTGCCAGCACCACCTCACGGGACAATGAGCAGTTCTTC. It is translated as CASTTSRDNEQFF.

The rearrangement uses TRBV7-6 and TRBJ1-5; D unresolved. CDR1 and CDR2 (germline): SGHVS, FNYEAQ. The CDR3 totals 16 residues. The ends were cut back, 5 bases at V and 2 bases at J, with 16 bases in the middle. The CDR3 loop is CASSPDWGTRNQPQHF. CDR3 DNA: TGTGCCAGCAGCCCTGACTGGGGTACGCGCAATCAGCCCCAGCATTTT.

The CDR3 DNA reads TGCAGCGTCCGCGCTAGGGCCTACGAGCAGTACTTC. Translated, it gives CSVRARAYEQYF. This rearrangement joins TRBV29-1 to TRBJ2-5; D gene ambiguous. The J call could be wrong; TRBJ2-7 is a better fit for the DNA end. This CDR3 has 12 residues. CDR1 and CDR2 from the germline V gene are SQVTM and ANQGSEA.

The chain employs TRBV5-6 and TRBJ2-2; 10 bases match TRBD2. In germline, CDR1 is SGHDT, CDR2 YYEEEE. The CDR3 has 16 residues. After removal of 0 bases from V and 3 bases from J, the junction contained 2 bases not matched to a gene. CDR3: CASSLALAGYTGELFF. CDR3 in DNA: TGTGCCAGCAGCTTGGCACTAGCGGGGTACACCGGGGAGCTGTTTTTT.

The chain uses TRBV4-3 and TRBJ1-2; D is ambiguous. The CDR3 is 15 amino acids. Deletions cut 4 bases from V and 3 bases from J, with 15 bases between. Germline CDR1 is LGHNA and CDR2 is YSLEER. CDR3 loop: CASSPSRHWDYGYTF. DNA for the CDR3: TGCGCCAGCAGCCCCAGCAGGCACTGGGACTATGGCTACACCTTC.

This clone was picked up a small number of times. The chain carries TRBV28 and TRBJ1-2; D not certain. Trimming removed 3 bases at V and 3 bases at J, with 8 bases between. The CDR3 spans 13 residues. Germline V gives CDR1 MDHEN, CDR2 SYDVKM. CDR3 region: CASSFSTDYGYTF. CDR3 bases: TGTGCCAGCAGTTTTAGCACCGACTATGGCTACACCTTC.